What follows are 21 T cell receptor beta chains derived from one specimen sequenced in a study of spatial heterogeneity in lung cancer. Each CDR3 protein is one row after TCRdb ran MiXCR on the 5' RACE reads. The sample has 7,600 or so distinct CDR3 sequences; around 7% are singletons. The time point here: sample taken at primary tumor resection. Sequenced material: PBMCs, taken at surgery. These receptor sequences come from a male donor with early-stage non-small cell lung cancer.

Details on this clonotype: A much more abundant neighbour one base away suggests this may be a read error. CDR3 region: CSASLREYPNEQYV. The CDR3 region has the DNA TGCAGTGCTAGCCTTCGCGAGTACCCCAACGAGCAGTACGTC. The rearrangement joins TRBV20-1 to TRBJ2-7; D unclear. V gave up 3 bases and J gave up 5 bases, with 17 bases separating them. Germline values: CDR1 DFQATT, CDR2 SNEGSKA (reference sequence). The CDR3 consists of 14 residues.

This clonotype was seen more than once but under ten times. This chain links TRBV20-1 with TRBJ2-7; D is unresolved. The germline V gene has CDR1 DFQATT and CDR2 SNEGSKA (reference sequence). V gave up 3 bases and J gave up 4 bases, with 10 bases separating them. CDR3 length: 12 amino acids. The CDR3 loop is CSASPRSYEQYV. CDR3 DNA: TGCAGTGCTAGCCCTAGGTCTTACGAGCAGTACGTC.

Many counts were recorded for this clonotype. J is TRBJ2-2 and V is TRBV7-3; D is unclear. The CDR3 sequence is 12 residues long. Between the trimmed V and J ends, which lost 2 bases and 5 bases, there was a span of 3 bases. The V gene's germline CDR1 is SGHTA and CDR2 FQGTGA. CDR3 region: CASSLGTGELFF. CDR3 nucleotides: TGTGCCAGCAGCTTAGGGACCGGGGAGCTGTTTTTT.

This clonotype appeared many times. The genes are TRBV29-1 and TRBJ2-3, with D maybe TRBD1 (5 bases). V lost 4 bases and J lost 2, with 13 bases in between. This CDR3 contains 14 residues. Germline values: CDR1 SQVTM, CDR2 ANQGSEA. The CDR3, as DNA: TGCAGCGTTGGGGCAGGGTCATTCACAGATACGCAGTATTTT. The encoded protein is CSVGAGSFTDTQYF.

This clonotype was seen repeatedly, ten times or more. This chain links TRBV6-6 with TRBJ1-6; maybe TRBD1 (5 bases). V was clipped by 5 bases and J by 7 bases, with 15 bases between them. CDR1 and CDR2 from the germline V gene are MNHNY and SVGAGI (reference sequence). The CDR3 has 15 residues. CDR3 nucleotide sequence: TGTGCCAGCAGTCCCACCGGGACGGGGAATTCACCCCTCCACTTT. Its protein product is CASSPTGTGNSPLHF.

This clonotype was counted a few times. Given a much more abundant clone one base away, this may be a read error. Here the CDR3 DNA reads TGTGCCAGCAGCTGGGTCGTAGCAATCACCGGGGAGCTGTTTTTT. It specifies CASSWVVAITGELFF. This rearrangement joins TRBV7-9 to TRBJ2-2; D ambiguous. CDR3 length equals 15 residues. V gave up 4 bases and J gave up 4 bases, with 13 bases separating them. Germline lookup yields CDR1 SEHNR and CDR2 FQNEAQ (reference sequence).

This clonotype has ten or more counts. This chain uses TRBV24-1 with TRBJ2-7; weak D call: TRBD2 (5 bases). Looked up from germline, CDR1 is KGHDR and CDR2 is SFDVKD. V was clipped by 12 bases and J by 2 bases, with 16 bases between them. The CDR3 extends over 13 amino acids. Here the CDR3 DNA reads TGTGCCCCCCTAGCAGCCCCTCCCTACGAGCAGTACGTC. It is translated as CAPLAAPPYEQYV.

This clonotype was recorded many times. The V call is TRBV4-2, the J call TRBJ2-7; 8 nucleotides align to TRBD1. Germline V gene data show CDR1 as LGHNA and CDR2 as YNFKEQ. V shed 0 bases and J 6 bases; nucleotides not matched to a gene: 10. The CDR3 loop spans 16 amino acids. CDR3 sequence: CASSQEGGQEGTEQYF. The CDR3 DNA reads TGTGCCAGCAGCCAAGAGGGGGGACAGGAGGGTACCGAGCAGTACTTC.

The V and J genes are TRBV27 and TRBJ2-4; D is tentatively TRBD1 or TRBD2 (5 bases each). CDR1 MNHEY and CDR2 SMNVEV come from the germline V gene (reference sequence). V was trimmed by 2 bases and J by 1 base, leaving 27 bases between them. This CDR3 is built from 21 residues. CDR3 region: CASSLAAGLSAARGAKNIQYF. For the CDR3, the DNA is TGTGCCAGCAGTTTAGCGGCAGGGCTTTCGGCGGCCCGAGGGGCCAAAAACATTCAGTACTTC.

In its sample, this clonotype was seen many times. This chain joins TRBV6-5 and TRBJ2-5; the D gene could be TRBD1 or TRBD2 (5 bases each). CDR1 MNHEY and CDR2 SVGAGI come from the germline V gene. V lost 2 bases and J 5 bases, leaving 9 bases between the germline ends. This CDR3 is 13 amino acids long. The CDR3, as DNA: TGTGCCAGCAGTTACGGGACGGGGGAGACCCAGTACTTC. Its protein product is CASSYGTGETQYF.

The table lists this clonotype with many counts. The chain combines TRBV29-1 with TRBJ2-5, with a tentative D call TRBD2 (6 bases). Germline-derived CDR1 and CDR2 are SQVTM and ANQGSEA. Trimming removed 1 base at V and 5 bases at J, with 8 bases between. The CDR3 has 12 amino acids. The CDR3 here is CSVEVGRETQYF. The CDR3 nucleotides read TGCAGCGTTGAAGTGGGGAGGGAGACCCAGTACTTC.

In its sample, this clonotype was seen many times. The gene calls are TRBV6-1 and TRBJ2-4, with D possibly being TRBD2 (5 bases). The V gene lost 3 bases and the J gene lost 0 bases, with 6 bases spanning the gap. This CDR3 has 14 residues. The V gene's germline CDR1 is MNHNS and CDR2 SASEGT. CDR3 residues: CASSETIAKNIQYF. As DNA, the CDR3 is TGTGCCAGCAGTGAGACTATAGCCAAAAACATTCAGTACTTC.

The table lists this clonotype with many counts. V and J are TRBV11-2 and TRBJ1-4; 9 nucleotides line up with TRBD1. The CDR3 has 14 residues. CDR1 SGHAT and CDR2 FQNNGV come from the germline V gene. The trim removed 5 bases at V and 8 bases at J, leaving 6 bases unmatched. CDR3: CASSRDRAGEKLFF. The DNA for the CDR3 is TGTGCCAGCAGCCGGGACAGGGCAGGAGAAAAACTGTTTTTT.

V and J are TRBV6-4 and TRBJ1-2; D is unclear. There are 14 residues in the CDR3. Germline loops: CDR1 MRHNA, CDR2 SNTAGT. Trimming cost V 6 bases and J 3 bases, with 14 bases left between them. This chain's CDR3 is CASSSEGGDYGYTF. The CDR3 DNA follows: TGTGCCAGCAGCTCCGAAGGCGGGGACTATGGCTACACCTTC.

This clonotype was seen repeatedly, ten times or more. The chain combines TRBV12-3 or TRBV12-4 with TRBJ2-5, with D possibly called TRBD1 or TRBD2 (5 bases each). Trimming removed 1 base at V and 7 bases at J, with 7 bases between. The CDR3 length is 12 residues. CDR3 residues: CASSLVRGTQYF. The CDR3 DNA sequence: TGTGCCAGCAGTTTAGTGAGGGGGACCCAGTACTTC.

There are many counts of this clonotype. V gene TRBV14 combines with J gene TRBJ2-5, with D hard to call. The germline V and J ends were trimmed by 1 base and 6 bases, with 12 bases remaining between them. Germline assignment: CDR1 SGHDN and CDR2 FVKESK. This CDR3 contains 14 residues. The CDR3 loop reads CASSQATATQTQYF. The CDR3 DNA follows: TGTGCCAGCAGCCAAGCGACCGCGACTCAGACCCAGTACTTC.

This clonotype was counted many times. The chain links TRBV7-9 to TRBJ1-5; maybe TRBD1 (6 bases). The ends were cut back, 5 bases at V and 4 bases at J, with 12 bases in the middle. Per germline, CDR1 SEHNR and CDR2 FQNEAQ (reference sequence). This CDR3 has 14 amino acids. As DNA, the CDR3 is TGTGCCAGCAGCCCCGGGACAATAAATCAGCCCCAGCATTTT. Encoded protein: CASSPGTINQPQHF.

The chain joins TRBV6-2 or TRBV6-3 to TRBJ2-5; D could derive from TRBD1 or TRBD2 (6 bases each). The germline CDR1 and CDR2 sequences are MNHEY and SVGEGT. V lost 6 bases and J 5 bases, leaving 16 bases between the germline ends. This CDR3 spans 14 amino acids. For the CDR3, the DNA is TGTGCCAGCAGCCCGGAGGGGGGCCGGGAGACCCAGTACTTC. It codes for CASSPEGGRETQYF.

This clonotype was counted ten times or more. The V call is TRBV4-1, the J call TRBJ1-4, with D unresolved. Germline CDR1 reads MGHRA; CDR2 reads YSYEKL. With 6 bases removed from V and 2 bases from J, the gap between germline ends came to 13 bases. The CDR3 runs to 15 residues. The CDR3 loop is CASSLTADTNEKLFF. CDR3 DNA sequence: TGCGCCAGCAGTCTTACGGCGGACACTAATGAAAAACTGTTTTTT.

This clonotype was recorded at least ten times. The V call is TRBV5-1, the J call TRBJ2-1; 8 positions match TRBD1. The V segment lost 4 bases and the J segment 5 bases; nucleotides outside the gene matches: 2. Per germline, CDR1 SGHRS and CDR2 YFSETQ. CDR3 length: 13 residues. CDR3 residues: CASSPTGDNEQFF. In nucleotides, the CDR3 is TGCGCCAGCAGCCCGACAGGGGACAATGAGCAGTTCTTC.

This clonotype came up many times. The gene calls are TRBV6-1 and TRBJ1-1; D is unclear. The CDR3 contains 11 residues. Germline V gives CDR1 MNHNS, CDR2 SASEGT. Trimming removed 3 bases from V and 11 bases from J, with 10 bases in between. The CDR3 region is CASSDMARAFF. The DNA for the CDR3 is TGTGCCAGCAGTGATATGGCCCGCGCTTTCTTT.